Sequencing of this T cell receptor beta chain was carried out in a study of OX40 agonist ivuxolimab in advanced cancers. Assay: immunoSEQ multiplex PCR; the TCRdb copy retains only in-frame clones and omits some. The sample records more than 65,000 clones, about 83% being singletons. This CDR3 spans 14 amino acids. CDR1 is SGHVS, CDR2 FQNEAQ, per germline. V shed 2 bases and J shed 3 bases, with 11 bases lying between them. The chain combines TRBV7-8 with TRBJ2-7; D is unclear. The origin of this receptor is an adult with an advanced solid tumor such as melanoma, head and neck, liver or kidney cancer. The source material was CD4+ or CD8+ T cells sorted from blood, sampled in a trial of the OX40 agonist ivuxolimab. CDR3 residues: CASSLMAQSYEQYF. CDR3 coding DNA: TGTGCCAGCAGCTTAATGGCCCAGAGCTACGAGCAGTACTTC.